The clone carrying this T cell receptor beta chain was detected a few times. What it binds is not known. TCRdb fed the reads into MiXCR, producing one record per CDR3 protein. Here the sample spans some 500,000 distinct CDR3 sequences, almost 40% being singletons. The sample originates from a study of T cell repertoires in cytomegalovirus infection. Study overall: HLA-C-restricted CMV epitopes, recently identified, and well-studied HLA-B-restricted ones were used by the study.

This CDR3 spans 15 amino acids. Trimming cost V 6 bases and J 3 bases, with 14 bases left between them. Germline assignment: CDR1 MNHEY and CDR2 SVGEGT. Broader study findings: HLA-C-restricted TCR beta clonotypes specific for CMV led the ex vivo response. Cumulative public TCR beta family frequency identified CMV carriers with the relevant HLA.

This sequence joins TRBV6-2 or TRBV6-3 and TRBJ2-2; D call uncertain. The TCR comes from a human donor in good health (CMV status not recorded). Some clones in this sample may be carry-over from other donors' samples. Specimen: cultured PBMCs, collected from culture after CMV antigen stimulation. The CDR3 nucleotides read TGTGCCAGCAGACTGGACGGTTTGCACACCGGGGAGCTGTTTTTT. This gives the protein CASRLDGLHTGELFF.